A selection of T cell receptor beta chains follows, all from one sample in a study of T cells in localized non-small cell lung cancer. TCRdb's table, derived via immunoSEQ multiplex PCR, lists solely in-frame clones and lacks some. Of around 92,000 clones in the sample, approximately 90% are singletons; the top ten hold roughly 3.9%. This specimen consisted of PBMCs, obtained before any cancer treatment. The receptor source for this set is a woman aged 40-69 years with stage II squamous cell lung carcinoma. Both conserved end residues are part of each CDR3. D genes are given only for firm matches. Only some rows state a clone size, as once, few, many or a class for expanded clones.

CDR3nt,CDR3aa,v_gene,j_gene,d_gene,abundance
TGTGCCAGCAGCTTGAGTAGCGCAAGCCAACACAATGAGCAGTTCTTC,CASSLSSASQHNEQFF,TRBV7-2,TRBJ2-1,.,.
TGTGCAAGTCAGGGCCTCTCCTACAATGAGCAGTTCTTC,CASQGLSYNEQFF,TRBV12-2,TRBJ2-1,.,once
TGTGCCAGCAGTGAATCCGATTGGGGATCCGGAAACACCATATATTTT,CASSESDWGSGNTIYF,TRBV6-1,TRBJ1-3,.,once
TGTGCCAGCAGTAATGGGGGGCGCAGGTTGAACACTGAAGCTTTCTTT,CASSNGGRRLNTEAFF,TRBV28,TRBJ1-1,.,few
TGCGCCAGCAGCCAATGGGCAGGGGCAGGCTACACCTTC,CASSQWAGAGYTF,TRBV4-1,TRBJ1-2,.,.
TGTGCCAGCAGCTTGGAAAACCCTAAAGGGGGCTACACCTTC,CASSLENPKGGYTF,TRBV5-4,TRBJ1-2,.,.
TGCAGCGTTGTGGAGACTTACCGCTCCTACGAGCAGTACTTC,CSVVETYRSYEQYF,TRBV29-1,TRBJ2-7,.,.
TGTGCCAGCAGGGGAGAGGCAGACACCGGGGAGCTGTTTTTT,CASRGEADTGELFF,TRBV6-6,TRBJ2-2,.,.
TGTGCCACCCGATCCCTGGGGGGCACTGAAGCTTTCTTT,CATRSLGGTEAFF,TRBV27,TRBJ1-1,.,.
TGTGCCAGCAGTGGGGGGACAGGTTCAAATGAAAAACTGTTTTTT,CASSGGTGSNEKLFF,TRBV6-5,TRBJ1-4,TRBD1,.
TGTGCCAGCAGCTCAGGGGTTGGGGAGACCCAGTACTTC,CASSSGVGETQYF,TRBV5-6,TRBJ2-5,.,.
TGTGCCAGCAGCTTGCACTATGGCTACACCTTC,CASSLHYGYTF,TRBV7-9,TRBJ1-2,.,.
TGTGCCAGCAGCTTGGAGACAGGGAGTGGGTGGTACTTC,CASSLETGSGWYF,TRBV5-4,TRBJ2-7,TRBD1,.
TGTGCCAGCAGCCCTCTAGGGGAGCTGTTTTTT,CASSPLGELFF,TRBV7-8,TRBJ2-2,.,.
TGTGCCAGCAGATTGGGGTCCTGGTCCGGGGAGCTGTTTTTT,CASRLGSWSGELFF,TRBV27,TRBJ2-2,.,few
TGTGCCAGTAGTATAGATCAGGGACAAGGGAAGCCCCAGCATTTT,CASSIDQGQGKPQHF,TRBV19,TRBJ1-5,.,.
TGTGCCAGCAGTTACAAGTCAGGTTTGAACTACGAGCAGTACTTC,CASSYKSGLNYEQYF,TRBV6-5,TRBJ2-7,.,.
TGTGCCAGCAGTGCGATGGGGCCAACTAATGAAAAACTGTTTTTT,CASSAMGPTNEKLFF,TRBV2,TRBJ1-4,.,few
TGTGCCAGCAGCTCGGGGGGGAGCACAGATACGCAGTATTTT,CASSSGGSTDTQYF,TRBV5-4,TRBJ2-3,TRBD2,.
TGTGCCAGCAGTTCCGCAGATCGAAACACCATATATTTT,CASSSADRNTIYF,TRBV28,TRBJ1-3,.,once
TGCGCCAGCAGTTTTATTAGCGGGAGTGACTACAATGAGCAGTTCTTC,CASSFISGSDYNEQFF,TRBV5-1,TRBJ2-1,TRBD2,.
TGTGCCAGCAGTTTGACCGGGACAGGGCTAAGCTCTGGGGCCAACGTCCTGACTTTC,CASSLTGTGLSSGANVLTF,TRBV27,TRBJ2-6,TRBD1,once
TGTGCCTGGGACACGGAAAGGAGCACTGAAGCTTTCTTT,CAWDTERSTEAFF,TRBV30,TRBJ1-1,.,.
TGCGCCAGCAGCACCCTCGGATCCACAGATACGCAGTATTTT,CASSTLGSTDTQYF,TRBV5-1,TRBJ2-3,.,.
TGTGCAGTACGTGCGCGGAGCTCCTACAATGAGCAGTTCTTC,CAVRARSSYNEQFF,TRBV6-1,TRBJ2-1,.,.
TGTGCCAGCAGTGCTGAGACAGGGCTAGTGGGTGGCTACACCTTC,CASSAETGLVGGYTF,TRBV2,TRBJ1-2,TRBD1,.
TGTGCCAGCAGCCCCCTCCATAGCTCCTACGAGCAGTACTTC,CASSPLHSSYEQYF,TRBV14,TRBJ2-7,.,.
TGTGCCAGCAGCGTAGTCTTAACAGGGGACGTAAACACCGGGGAGCTGTTTTTT,CASSVVLTGDVNTGELFF,TRBV9,TRBJ2-2,TRBD1,.
TGTGCCAGTAGCATAGGACTAGCGGGATTTACATACAATGAGCAGTTCTTC,CASSIGLAGFTYNEQFF,TRBV19,TRBJ2-1,TRBD2,.
TGTGCCAGCAGCAAAAGGAGGGGGGCGTCAGAAAAACTGTTTTTT,CASSKRRGASEKLFF,TRBV6-5,TRBJ1-4,.,.
TGTGCCAGCGCTGCCACAGGTTGGAATGAAAAACTGTTTTTT,CASAATGWNEKLFF,TRBV5-1,TRBJ1-4,.,once
TGTGCCAGCAGCCGGCGGTTGAGCAATCAGCCCCAGCATTTT,CASSRRLSNQPQHF,TRBV5-8,TRBJ1-5,.,.
TGTGCCATCAGTGCCCGAGGAGTACAAGAGACCCAGTACTTC,CAISARGVQETQYF,TRBV10-3,TRBJ2-5,.,.
TGTGCCAGTACCCGGGGGGGTCATGAGCAGTTCTTC,CASTRGGHEQFF,TRBV19,TRBJ2-1,TRBD2,.
TGTGCCACCAGCCGTGAGGGGCGCGGGATTGAAAAACTGTTTTTT,CATSREGRGIEKLFF,TRBV15,TRBJ1-4,.,once
TGTGCCAGCAGCTTGGACTGGGTTGGGGGGGAAGCTTTCTTT,CASSLDWVGGEAFF,TRBV11-2,TRBJ1-1,.,few
TGTGCCAGCAGAGCGCGGACTCTCCCCACCTACGAGCAGTACTTC,CASRARTLPTYEQYF,TRBV27,TRBJ2-7,.,.
TGTGCCAGCAGTGATGGAGGGGACACTGAAGCTTTCTTT,CASSDGGDTEAFF,TRBV2,TRBJ1-1,.,.
TGTGCCAGTAGTCTACTTCCGGGACTAGCGAGCCAAGAGACCCAGTACTTC,CASSLLPGLASQETQYF,TRBV19,TRBJ2-5,TRBD2,few
TGCGCCAGCAGCGAAACCCCGCCGACTCCCCAGGAGACCCAGTACTTC,CASSETPPTPQETQYF,TRBV4-1,TRBJ2-5,.,.